The rows below give T cell receptor beta chains drawn from one sample of a study of shared clonotypes between healthy human individuals. The table came from immunoSEQ multiplex PCR; TCRdb's copy has only in-frame clones and leaves some out. The table includes 2 million to 2.5 million clones, about 95% detected once. Material for sequencing was naive CD4+ T cells sorted from blood. These receptors all stem from a man younger than 35 in good health. The CDR3 runs from the conserved cysteine through the conserved F or W. Each record gives: CDR3 protein, J gene, V gene.

CASSPVWANYGYTF,TRBJ1-2,TRBV7-8
CASSPVGGELFF,TRBJ2-2,TRBV7-8
CASTSVGNTEAFF,TRBJ1-1,TRBV6-6
CASSGQGSGELFF,TRBJ2-2,TRBV5-1
CASAGTSGGETQYF,TRBJ2-5,TRBV25-1
CAWSVRGAGNQPQHF,TRBJ1-5,TRBV30
CATSRDPGQFTEAFF,TRBJ1-1,TRBV15
CASSVEGQPNQPQHF,TRBJ1-5,TRBV9
CASSLPEGQALVGYYEQYF,TRBJ2-7,TRBV5-1
CAWRPDSGGTYNEQFF,TRBJ2-1,TRBV30
CASSLAVGQHNGYTF,TRBJ1-2,TRBV5-1
CSVQVSTDTQYF,TRBJ2-3,TRBV29-1